Shown below are 30 T cell receptor beta chains from a single sample sequenced in a study of T cells in Graves' hyperthyroidism and ophthalmopathy. There were TCR beta CDR3 regions amplified from RNA transcripts. Carried out on the TCR CDR3, a first-round RT-PCR used the HTBI primer set. One entry per CDR3 protein results from TCRdb running MiXCR on the multiplex PCR reads. The repertoire holds a few hundred thousand distinct CDR3 sequences, more than 15% seen once, with 3% to 4% in the top ten. Sequenced: blood. These receptors were collected from a woman in her 40s with Graves' ophthalmopathy.

This clonotype appeared a few times. Since a much larger clone is just one base distant, this may be a read error. The chain joins TRBV5-1 to TRBJ1-2, with 11 bases fitting TRBD1. Germline values: CDR1 SGHRS, CDR2 YFSETQ. The CDR3 consists of 18 residues. The V gene end was trimmed by 7 bases and the J gene end by 1 base; junction bases not matched to a gene: 15. The CDR3: CASGTTPGTGGSNYGYTF. The CDR3 nucleotides are TGCGCCAGCGGCACAACCCCCGGGACAGGGGGAAGTAACTATGGCTACACCTTC.

This clonotype was seen many times. This chain links TRBV2 with TRBJ2-7; the D call may be TRBD1 or TRBD2 (5 bases each). Per germline, CDR1 SNHLY and CDR2 FYNNEI. The CDR3 is 14 amino acids. V was pared by 3 bases and J by 0 bases, with 9 bases between. The CDR3 DNA follows: TGTGCCAGCAGTGACTGGGGGAGCTCCTACGAGCAGTACTTC. It is translated as CASSDWGSSYEQYF.

In this sample, this clonotype turned up many times. V and J are TRBV2 and TRBJ2-1; 7 bases agree with TRBD1. CDR1 SNHLY and CDR2 FYNNEI come from the germline V gene. V lost 6 bases and J lost 4; bases outside the gene matches: 6. CDR3 length: 14 residues. The CDR3 sequence: CASSRGQIYNEQFF. The DNA for the CDR3 is TGTGCCAGCAGCCGGGGACAGATATACAATGAGCAGTTCTTC.

CDR3 sequence (DNA): TGCAGTGCTGCCCCCGGGAGCTCTGGAAACACCATATATTTT. This codes for CSAAPGSSGNTIYF. J is TRBJ1-3 and V is TRBV20-1, with D uncertain. V dropped 5 bases and J dropped 0 bases, with 11 bases sitting between them. CDR1 and CDR2 (germline): DFQATT, SNEGSKA (reference sequence). The CDR3 is made up of 14 amino acids.

This clonotype was recorded many times. The rearrangement links TRBV6-1 to TRBJ1-5; D not resolved. With 8 bases removed from V and 1 base from J, the gap between germline ends came to 9 bases. The CDR3 has 13 residues. The germline V gene has CDR1 MNHNS and CDR2 SASEGT. CDR3 in amino acids: CASSLRSNQPQHF. CDR3 in DNA: TGTGCCAGCTCCCTGAGGAGCAATCAGCCCCAGCATTTT.

This clonotype was counted many times. The chain is built from TRBV18 and TRBJ2-5; 7 bases fit TRBD1. Germline loops: CDR1 KGHSH, CDR2 LQKENI. This CDR3 is 15 amino acids long. V was clipped by 3 bases and J by 1 base; unmatched bases: 5. The DNA of the CDR3 is TGTGCCAGCTCACCCCGCGGACAGGCCCAAGAGACCCAGTACTTC. Its translation is CASSPRGQAQETQYF.

The chain employs TRBV6-5 and TRBJ1-2; D may be TRBD1 (6 bases). The CDR3 sequence is 17 residues long. V was shortened by 0 bases and J by 4 bases, with 18 bases between the two germline ends. Per germline, CDR1 MNHEY and CDR2 SVGAGI. The CDR3 loop reads CASSYSRGGATSYGYTF. In DNA, the CDR3 is TGTGCCAGCAGTTACTCCCGGGGGGGGGCGACTAGCTATGGCTACACCTTC.

This clonotype was detected many times. CDR3 residues: CASSRLAGGPGEQYF. The CDR3 DNA reads TGTGCCAGCAGCCGACTAGCGGGAGGGCCGGGCGAGCAGTACTTC. The chain recombines TRBV28 with TRBJ2-7, with 14 bases identical to TRBD2. The germline CDR1 and CDR2 sequences are MDHEN and SYDVKM. V dropped 6 bases and J dropped 6; count of bases not matched to a gene: 7. The CDR3 is 15 amino acids.

V is TRBV11-2 and J is TRBJ2-2; 7 nucleotides line up with TRBD2. Trimming removed 4 bases from V and 4 bases from J; junction bases left unmatched: 21. Germline values: CDR1 SGHAT, CDR2 FQNNGV. CDR3 length: 20 residues. The CDR3: CASSSPPRAGRLIATGELFF. The CDR3 DNA reads TGTGCCAGCAGCTCCCCTCCCCGAGCGGGACGTCTCATAGCCACCGGGGAGCTGTTTTTT.

The V and J genes are TRBV20-1 and TRBJ2-7; 8 nucleotides match TRBD2. V dropped 6 bases and J dropped 2; count of bases not matched to a gene: 9. The CDR3 is made up of 14 amino acids. Germline CDR1 DFQATT, CDR2 SNEGSKA (reference sequence). The CDR3 DNA sequence: TGCAGTGCCCTTAAGCGGGAGAGTCCCTACGAGCAGTACTTC. It specifies CSALKRESPYEQYF.

This clonotype was detected many times. V usage is TRBV12-3 or TRBV12-4 and J usage is TRBJ1-2, with unresolved D. The CDR3 extends over 12 amino acids. V was shortened by 8 bases and J by 4 bases, with 11 bases between the two germline ends. Here the CDR3 DNA reads TGTGCCAGCTGTACAGACTTCTATGGCTACACCTTC. This codes for CASCTDFYGYTF.

This rearrangement joins TRBV18 to TRBJ1-1; D uncertain. The CDR3 sequence is 13 residues long. V was cut by 3 bases and J by 3 bases, with 8 bases left in between. CDR1 and CDR2 (germline): KGHSH, LQKENI. The CDR3 here is CASSPAQDTEAFF. In nucleotides, the CDR3 is TGTGCCAGCTCACCCGCCCAAGACACTGAAGCTTTCTTT.

The chain recombines TRBV6-5 with TRBJ2-3; 7 bases map to TRBD2. CDR3 length equals 16 residues. Germline CDR1 reads MNHEY; CDR2 reads SVGAGI. J gave up 2 bases and V 0 bases, and 5 bases lay outside the gene matches. CDR3 in amino acids: CASSYSAGGTTDTQYF. DNA for the CDR3: TGTGCCAGCAGTTACTCTGCCGGGGGGACCACAGATACGCAGTATTTT.

Details on this clonotype: No conserved phenylalanine or tryptophan is present at the end of the CDR3, so a read error is the likely explanation. The rearrangement joins TRBV20-1 to TRBJ1-6; D remains unclear. The CDR3 has 16 amino acids. Germline V gives CDR1 DFQATT, CDR2 SNEGSKA (reference sequence). Between the trimmed V and J ends, which lost 3 bases and 8 bases, there was a span of 20 bases. CDR3 coding DNA: TGCAGTGCTAGGAATTTACTAAGGGCAGAGGATTCACCCCTCCACCTT. Amino acids: CSARNLLRAEDSPLHL.

CDR3 protein: CSAIEPARGAYGYTF. In nucleotides, the CDR3 is TGCAGTGCTATAGAACCCGCCAGGGGTGCCTATGGCTACACCTTC. The rearrangement uses TRBV20-1 and TRBJ1-2; D is perhaps TRBD1 (6 bases). There are 15 residues in the CDR3. V lost 4 bases and J lost 4, with 19 bases in between. Germline CDR1 DFQATT, CDR2 SNEGSKA (reference sequence).

This clonotype occurred a few times. This chain links TRBV3-1 with TRBJ1-6, with D perhaps matching TRBD1 (5 bases). CDR3 size: 14 residues. Looked up from germline, CDR1 is LGHDT and CDR2 is YNNKEL (reference sequence). Trimming cost V 3 bases and J 10 bases, with 13 bases left between them. The CDR3 DNA reads TGTGCCAGCAGCCACCCCCCCGGGGGGTCACCCCTCCACTTT. The encoded protein is CASSHPPGGSPLHF. The full variable domain, rest sourced from reference TRBV3-1 and TRBJ1-6, is DTAVSQTPKYLVTQMGNDKSIKCEQNLGHDTMYWYKQDSKKFLKIMFSYNNKELIINETVPNRFSPKSPDKAHLNLHINSLELGDSAVYFCASSHPPGGSPLHFGNGTRLTVT.

This clonotype was counted many times. The J gene is TRBJ1-1, the V gene TRBV7-9; TRBD1 is a possible D gene (6 bases). CDR3 size: 13 residues. Germline V CDR1 and CDR2: SEHNR, FQNEAQ (reference sequence). V shed 1 base and J shed 7 bases, with 10 bases lying between them. The CDR3 sequence: CASSLVQGNEAFF. DNA of the CDR3: TGTGCCAGCAGCTTAGTACAGGGAAATGAAGCTTTCTTT.

V is TRBV5-1 and J is TRBJ2-7; the D is unclear. Trimming took 1 base from V and 3 from J, leaving 8 bases between them. CDR3 length equals 13 residues. Germline V gene lookup returns CDR1 SGHRS and CDR2 YFSETQ. Written as DNA, the CDR3 is TGCGCCAGCAGCTTGAACGGAGACTACGAGCAGTACTTC. Translation: CASSLNGDYEQYF. Filled out from reference TRBV5-1 and TRBJ2-7, the complete variable domain reads KAGVTQTPRYLIKTRGQQVTLSCSPISGHRSVSWYQQTPGQGLQFLFEYFSETQRNKGNFPGRFSGRQFSNSRSEMNVSTLELGDSALYLCASSLNGDYEQYFGPGTRLTVT.

This clonotype appeared once. This chain connects TRBV28 to TRBJ1-2; 8 bases agree with TRBD1. The CDR3 has 12 amino acids. The V gene's germline CDR1 is MDHEN and CDR2 SYDVKM. Losses at the gene ends were 6 bases for V and 6 bases for J; bases not matched to a gene: 3. The CDR3 region is CASRTGGHGYTF. The CDR3 DNA reads as TGTGCCAGCAGAACAGGGGGTCATGGCTACACCTTC.

The chain links TRBV10-3 to TRBJ1-2; 12 nucleotides align to TRBD1. V lost 6 bases to trimming and J lost 1 base; unmatched junction nucleotides: 3. The germline CDR1 and CDR2 sequences are ENHRY and SYGVKD. The CDR3 loop spans 15 amino acids. CDR3 protein: CAISGTGGSNYGYTF. For the CDR3, the DNA is TGTGCCATCAGCGGGACAGGGGGCAGTAACTATGGCTACACCTTC.

This clonotype has only a few counts. The chain links TRBV20-1 to TRBJ1-1; 7 nucleotides align to TRBD1. In germline, CDR1 is DFQATT, CDR2 SNEGSKA (reference sequence). This CDR3 is built from 14 residues. V lost 1 base to trimming and J lost 4 bases; unmatched junction nucleotides: 6. CDR3 amino acids: CSARAFRGGTEAFF. DNA of the CDR3: TGCAGTGCTAGAGCCTTCAGGGGGGGCACTGAAGCTTTCTTT.

This clonotype was seen repeatedly, ten times or more. The gene calls are TRBV2 and TRBJ2-1; 8 nucleotides agree with TRBD2. The CDR3 is 15 amino acids. Germline V gene lookup returns CDR1 SNHLY and CDR2 FYNNEI. Losses at the gene ends were 6 bases for V and 4 bases for J; bases not matched to a gene: 8. The CDR3 region has the DNA TGTGCCAGCAGACCGACCCGGGGGGGATACAATGAGCAGTTCTTC. Its protein is CASRPTRGGYNEQFF.

A remark on this clonotype: This could be a read error, since a much larger clone is one nucleotide away. The rearrangement joins TRBV29-1 to TRBJ2-7, with 12 bases fitting TRBD2. The V gene end was trimmed by 6 bases and the J gene end by 6 bases; junction bases not matched to a gene: 21. Per the germline V gene, CDR1 is SQVTM and CDR2 is ANQGSEA. This CDR3 has 18 amino acids. CDR3 region: CSVSGGLAGSIGPCEQYF. DNA for the CDR3: TGCAGCGTATCGGGGGGACTAGCGGGTTCAATCGGGCCCTGCGAGCAGTACTTC.

This clonotype was seen only a few times. The gene calls are TRBV2 and TRBJ1-1; possible D gene TRBD1, 6 bases. The CDR3 contains 15 residues. The V and J ends lost 2 bases and 1 base respectively, with 11 bases between them. From germline, CDR1 is SNHLY and CDR2 FYNNEI. CDR3 sequence reads: CASSERWTANTEAFF. Written as DNA, the CDR3 is TGTGCCAGCAGTGAAAGGTGGACAGCGAACACTGAAGCTTTCTTT.

The table lists this clonotype with many counts. This chain uses TRBV2 with TRBJ1-2; no firm D call. The CDR3 is 11 residues long. V lost 8 bases, J lost 1 base, and 5 bases lay in between. Germline CDR1 and CDR2: SNHLY and FYNNEI. The CDR3 DNA is TGTGCCAGCCTTAATAACTATGGCTACACCTTC. Protein sequence: CASLNNYGYTF.

This clonotype has ten or more counts. The chain recombines TRBV2 with TRBJ1-2, with a weak D call TRBD1 (6 bases). CDR1 and CDR2 (germline): SNHLY, FYNNEI. V shed 2 bases and J shed 3 bases, with 10 bases lying between them. The CDR3 loop spans 14 amino acids. The CDR3 sequence: CASSEFSGDYGYTF. CDR3 DNA: TGTGCCAGCAGTGAATTTTCAGGGGACTATGGCTACACCTTC.

The sample holds a few counts of this clonotype. This sequence joins TRBV20-1 and TRBJ2-1; 12 bases line up with TRBD2. Trimming cost V 7 bases and J 0 bases; bases outside gene matches: 7. Germline lookup yields CDR1 DFQATT and CDR2 SNEGSKA (reference sequence). The CDR3 has 16 residues. The CDR3 sequence is CSGTSGTRSSYNEQFF. CDR3 in DNA: TGCAGTGGGACTAGCGGGACAAGGAGCTCCTACAATGAGCAGTTCTTC.

V gene TRBV19 combines with J gene TRBJ2-1; D is ambiguous. This CDR3 contains 14 residues. Germline V CDR1 and CDR2: LNHDA, SQIVND (reference sequence). The V end was cut by 6 bases, the J end by 4 bases, with 13 bases between. CDR3 amino acids: CASSPLGGYNEQFF. CDR3 bases: TGTGCCAGTAGCCCCCTGGGTGGGTACAATGAGCAGTTCTTC.

This clonotype was recorded at least ten times. The rearrangement uses TRBV2 and TRBJ2-3; TRBD2 matches at 7 bases. Trimming removed 7 bases from V and 4 bases from J; junction bases left unmatched: 8. Germline V gives CDR1 SNHLY, CDR2 FYNNEI. CDR3 length: 14 amino acids. DNA for the CDR3: TGTGCCAGCACCCCAAGGCTAGCGGCAGATACGCAGTATTTT. This encodes CASTPRLAADTQYF.

This clonotype was seen more than once but under ten times. J is TRBJ2-1 and V is TRBV4-1, with TRBD2 matching 14 bases. This CDR3 is built from 18 residues. V lost 6 bases and J lost 1; bases outside the gene matches: 8. CDR1 MGHRA and CDR2 YSYEKL come from the germline V gene. The CDR3, as DNA: TGCGCCAGCAGGCGAGGGACTAGCGGGAGCGTATCCTACAATGAGCAGTTCTTC. This gives the protein CASRRGTSGSVSYNEQFF.